This is a list of T cell receptor beta chains from one sample in a study of blood T cell repertoires in COVID-19. Profiled with immunoSEQ multiplex PCR; TCRdb holds only in-frame clones, not every one. The data hold approximately 150,000 clones, with about 88% observed a single time. The sequenced sample was peripheral blood. The source of these receptors is a man in his fifties who had recovered from COVID-19. CDR3s include the opening cysteine and the closing phenylalanine or tryptophan. Each record gives: V gene, J gene, CDR3 protein.

V gene: TRBV5-4
J gene: TRBJ1-1
CDR3 protein: CASSSGQGNTEAFF

V gene: TRBV18
J gene: TRBJ2-5
CDR3 protein: CASSPRSSQETQYF

V gene: TRBV19
J gene: TRBJ2-5
CDR3 protein: CASSAIGVGGETQYF

V gene: TRBV5-6
J gene: TRBJ2-6
CDR3 protein: CASSLGGWSSGANVLTF

V gene: TRBV2
J gene: TRBJ2-3
CDR3 protein: CASTRTASTDTQYF

V gene: TRBV6-1
J gene: TRBJ2-7
CDR3 protein: CASSEAIQGIYEQYF

V gene: TRBV2
J gene: TRBJ2-7
CDR3 protein: CASSESRDVGYEQYF

V gene: TRBV19
J gene: TRBJ2-7
CDR3 protein: CASTLVLSSYEQYF

V gene: TRBV7-8
J gene: TRBJ1-2
CDR3 protein: CASSFVRNYGYTF

V gene: TRBV18
J gene: TRBJ1-2
CDR3 protein: CASSPSNRGLSYGYTF

V gene: TRBV6-2/TRBV6-3
J gene: TRBJ2-6
CDR3 protein: CASSYVFQREGPGANVLTF

V gene: TRBV19
J gene: TRBJ1-5
CDR3 protein: CASSIGQGGKSNQPQHF

V gene: TRBV11-2
J gene: TRBJ1-1
CDR3 protein: CASSFQKTGTNTEAFF

V gene: TRBV7-3
J gene: TRBJ2-1
CDR3 protein: CASSFRGGPDNEQFF

V gene: TRBV7-6
J gene: TRBJ2-7
CDR3 protein: CASSLARAGGIYEQYF

V gene: TRBV28
J gene: TRBJ2-6
CDR3 protein: CASRTFSGANVLTF

V gene: TRBV6-5
J gene: TRBJ2-3
CDR3 protein: CASSYTTGDTQYF

V gene: TRBV29-1
J gene: TRBJ2-3
CDR3 protein: CSVGRQRGGDTQYF

V gene: TRBV5-6
J gene: TRBJ1-2
CDR3 protein: CASTRDRAGYTF

V gene: TRBV7-8
J gene: TRBJ1-4
CDR3 protein: CASSRVAAATNEKLFF

V gene: TRBV28
J gene: TRBJ1-4
CDR3 protein: CASSIPGTGREKLFF

V gene: TRBV6-4
J gene: TRBJ1-1
CDR3 protein: CASSVQGDSSEAFF

V gene: TRBV6-6
J gene: TRBJ2-5
CDR3 protein: CASSYSSGDETQYF

V gene: TRBV9
J gene: TRBJ2-1
CDR3 protein: CASSRGRLRDNEQFF

V gene: TRBV7-8
J gene: TRBJ2-6
CDR3 protein: CASSLVGLDFSGANVLTF

V gene: TRBV5-1
J gene: TRBJ2-7
CDR3 protein: CASSSNPGQGPYEQYF

V gene: TRBV28
J gene: TRBJ2-4
CDR3 protein: CASSLPRQPVIQYF

V gene: TRBV9
J gene: TRBJ2-3
CDR3 protein: CASSPSGWQGPGADTQYF

V gene: TRBV29-1
J gene: TRBJ2-5
CDR3 protein: CSLSFQGNQETQYF

V gene: TRBV14
J gene: TRBJ2-7
CDR3 protein: CASSQDNRFGEQYF

V gene: TRBV19
J gene: TRBJ1-1
CDR3 protein: CASSDRGAAFF

V gene: TRBV25-1
J gene: TRBJ1-2
CDR3 protein: CASSESGNYGYTF

V gene: TRBV6-1
J gene: TRBJ1-6
CDR3 protein: CASSDLRNNSPLHF

V gene: TRBV6-5
J gene: TRBJ2-5
CDR3 protein: CASSLPGQGKETQYF

V gene: TRBV6-5
J gene: TRBJ1-1
CDR3 protein: CASSYSGQENTEAFF

V gene: TRBV3-1/TRBV3-2
J gene: TRBJ2-7
CDR3 protein: CASSQVGTSGRRPYEQYF

V gene: TRBV5-1
J gene: TRBJ2-5
CDR3 protein: CASSSGTQETQYF

V gene: TRBV11-2
J gene: TRBJ1-2
CDR3 protein: CASSNDRVQGYTF

V gene: TRBV6-6
J gene: TRBJ1-1
CDR3 protein: CASSYSDSSTEAFF

V gene: TRBV6-6
J gene: TRBJ1-2
CDR3 protein: CASSYSWDSDYGYTF

V gene: TRBV9
J gene: TRBJ2-2
CDR3 protein: CASSGSQGRTGELFF

V gene: TRBV19
J gene: TRBJ2-3
CDR3 protein: CASTRGSADTQYF

V gene: TRBV15
J gene: TRBJ2-3
CDR3 protein: CATSRDGSTDTQYF

V gene: TRBV7-9
J gene: TRBJ1-2
CDR3 protein: CASSLTVSGYTF

V gene: TRBV5-1
J gene: TRBJ2-7
CDR3 protein: CASSPMPGGSYEQYF

V gene: TRBV5-1
J gene: TRBJ2-6
CDR3 protein: CASRVSSGANVLTF